This T cell receptor beta chain originates from a study of regulatory T cells in long-lasting Graves disease. Regarding time point: newly diagnosed GD, antithyroid drugs for less than 3 months. Preparation of the TCR library used RNA extracted from PBMCs. In this cohort, patients came from an endocrinology department located in Xi'an, China. Peripheral blood, at nine milliliters, went into EDTA tubes. The CDR3 covers 13 residues. CDR1 MNHNS and CDR2 SASEGT come from the germline V gene. Comment on this clonotype: The antigen is not known. It is likely a read error: a sequence one base away is far more abundant.

HTBI primers from iRepertoire and Arm-PCR of CDR3 regions yielded the TCR beta libraries. MiXCR, run by TCRdb on the multiplex PCR reads, gives a single entry per CDR3 protein. The sample records fewer than 450,000 distinct CDR3 sequences, about 15% being singletons. Study conclusions and caveats: With approximately 3,000 shared public clonotypes, persistent patients exceeded new patients, who shared 966.

The same sample was also used in a study of T cells in Graves' hyperthyroidism and ophthalmopathy. That source reports: The TCR CDR3 first-round RT-PCR relied on the HTBI primer set.

The clonotype comes from a woman aged 40 to 50 with Graves disease. V and J are TRBV6-1 and TRBJ1-1; D is undetermined. Here the sequenced sample was peripheral blood mononuclear cells (PBMCs), taken at new diagnosis, from a patient treated with antithyroid drugs. The CDR3 sequence is CTSSEWEDTEAFF. The CDR3 DNA follows: TGTACCAGCAGTGAGTGGGAGGACACTGAAGCTTTCTTT.